The T cell receptor (beta chain) under discussion was sequenced for a study of T cells in Graves' hyperthyroidism and ophthalmopathy (dated by TCRdb to about 2019). Some background on the complete study: Peripheral blood was collected at initial diagnosis, before any treatment. A discovery cohort of approximately 100 patients, approximately 44 with Graves' ophthalmopathy and 55 to 60 with stable Graves' hyperthyroidism, was used to find distinguishing TCR V-J signatures. Prospective prediction of ophthalmopathy was tested in an independent validation cohort of some 20 hyperthyroidism patients and around 16 patients who later progressed to ophthalmopathy. The 80 to 100 discovery patients were randomly divided into training and test sets at a 7:3 ratio. In about 6 Graves' hyperthyroidism patients, the study also compared T-cell repertoires from thyroid tissue with T-cell repertoires from blood. After sampling, hyperthyroidism patients received methimazole starting at 30 mg daily, and ophthalmopathy patients received high-dose intravenous methylprednisolone. The paper describes TCR Vbeta CDR3 sequencing of 120 to 150 peripheral blood samples, made up of under 50 ophthalmopathy patients, roughly 80 hyperthyroidism patients and about 17 progressor patients.

Overall results and qualifications from the work: A model built on a 13 V-J signature distinguished ophthalmopathy from stable hyperthyroidism, reaching 85% to 90% sensitivity and around 82% specificity in cross-validation and 80%/75% in testing. No statistical method was used to set the sample size in advance, and investigators knew the group allocation. Most expanded thyroid clonotypes (frequency above 0.001) were also found in blood, which suggests that blood repertoires may mirror thyroid immune responses. In validation, the model predicted progression to ophthalmopathy a median of about 6 months before onset, with over 60% sensitivity and roughly 73% specificity.

A patient counted as having stable Graves' hyperthyroidism if no progression to ophthalmopathy occurred over 18 months of follow-up. Hyperthyroidism patients were aged 18 to 65 years and newly diagnosed, with disease duration of less than 2 months. Any patient with an uncontrolled infection, another autoimmune disease, pregnancy or lactation was excluded. Diagnoses were based on clinical symptoms, serum thyroxine and TRAb, thyroid ultrasound and orbital computed tomography. PBMCs were isolated from approximately 10 ml of fresh peripheral blood by Ficoll-Paque density gradient centrifugation. Total RNA was extracted using Trizol reagent, and RNA quality was assessed on an Agilent 2100 Bioanalyzer. The TCR beta CDR3 regions were amplified from the RNA transcripts. A first-round RT-PCR of the TCR CDR3 used the HTBI primer set with the Qiagen OneStep RT-PCR kit. The libraries were constructed in a second round of multiplex PCR and then size-selected and purified. The libraries were sequenced on an Illumina HiSeq2000 using paired-end 100 bp reads. From the authors' description of their analysis: SOAPnuke was used to process the raw data, with reads discarded if the reads contained adapters or uncalled bases, had a mean Phred below 15, or lacked an exact constant-primer or identifier match. High-quality paired reads were merged using COPE v1.2.5, and each unique nucleotide sequence was defined as a clonotype. MiTCR v1.1 was used to align the clonotypes against IMGT TRBV, TRBD and TRBJ reference segments. The analysis included only V-J combinations with a frequency above 0.0001, which together covered around 99% of the repertoires. A TCS score was defined as the ratio of F50 (clonal expansion) to E x V (chaos), with BLOSUM62-based TCRdist applied between CDR3 peptides within each V-J. Welch's t-statistics and random forest reduced several hundred V-J features to roughly 13, which were used in a naive Bayes classifier (R e1071). Clones were called with MiXCR by TCRdb after fastp trimmed the public reads at Q25, and only in-frame beta chains were retained. Rows are unified per CDR3 protein, each entry keeping the most common DNA and genes. The V and J calls reflect TCRdb's pipeline rather than the authors' work. The table for this sample lists a few hundred thousand distinct CDR3 sequences; 20% to 25% of them were counted only once. The ten largest clones add up to roughly 70% of the sample.

As for this clonotype: Its recognized antigen is unknown. Per-nucleotide qualities are absent, and no much larger clonotype sits a single base away.

For CDR1 and CDR2, the germline V gene lists MNHEY and SVGAGI. Trimming accounts for 1 base at V and 7 bases at J, while the number of junction bases matched to no gene is 12. The CDR3 runs 17 residues from the cysteine to the phenylalanine. Of all the DNA, just the CDR3 is kept, 51 bases in frame from base 1. Sequences were obtained from blood. The chain employs TRBV6-5 and TRBJ2-1; 8 bases in between match TRBD2. The clonotype was recovered from a man between 45 and 60 years old with Graves' hyperthyroidism. The DNA sequence reads TGTGCCAGCAGTTACTTGCGCGTGAGCGGGAGAAAAAATGAGCAGTTCTTC. Translated, it reads CASSYLRVSGRKNEQFF.